The following is a TCR beta chain sequence with its context. Its antigen is undetermined. The data were taken from a study of vaccination effects on CD4 cells after COVID-19. Regarding the study as a whole: Convalescent patients were few in the study, and early post-infection timepoints were absent.

The CDR3 has 14 amino acids. Trimming removed 4 bases from V and 11 bases from J; junction bases left unmatched: 8. Per the germline V gene, CDR1 is SGHTA and CDR2 is FQGNSA. Prior to sequencing, the ViraFEST assay stimulated PBMC with viral peptide pools, which expanded the antigen-specific CD4+ T cells. At the end of 10 days of culture, CD4+ T cells were isolated. In the vaccine recipients, nucleocapsid antibodies were negative and there was no prior SARS-CoV-2 infection. The authors replaced half the medium with IL-2 medium on days 3 and 7. Assay: immunoSEQ multiplex PCR; the TCRdb copy retains only in-frame clones and omits some. This table has tens of thousands of clones, 60% to 80% appearing once.

The source was CD4+ T cells from PBMCs cultured with HCoV-OC43 spike peptides, collected before COVID-19 vaccination. The sample's subset: HCoV-OC43 spike overlapping peptide pool stimulation. The source of this sequence is a human donor who received a COVID-19 vaccine. V gene TRBV7-2 combines with J gene TRBJ2-3; 11 bases fit TRBD2. CDR3 protein: CASSSEILAGGQYF. Written as DNA, the CDR3 is TGTGCCAGCAGCTCAGAGATTCTAGCGGGGGGGCAGTATTTT. Full variable domain (missing parts from reference TRBV7-2 and TRBJ2-3): GAGVSQSPSNKVTEKGKDVELRCDPISGHTALYWYRQSLGQGLEFLIYFQGNSAPDKSGLPSDRFSAERTGGSVSTLTIQRTQQEDSAVYLCASSSEILAGGQYFGPGTRLTVL.